The 28 T cell receptor beta chains given below trace back to one sample, sequenced in a study of blood T cell repertoires in COVID-19. Assay: immunoSEQ multiplex PCR; the TCRdb copy retains only in-frame clones and omits some. The profile shows around 300,000 clones, around 86% of them singletons. The specimen sequenced was peripheral blood. These receptors were taken from a woman aged 40 to 50 who had recovered from COVID-19.

The rearrangement uses TRBV19 and TRBJ1-4, with D hard to call. Germline V lookup: CDR1 LNHDA, CDR2 SQIVND (reference sequence). The CDR3 has 14 amino acids. Trimming removed 3 bases from V and 8 bases from J, with 13 bases in between. Here the CDR3 DNA reads TGTGCCAGTAGTATCCCAGGACTGGAGGAAAAACTGTTTTTT. Translation: CASSIPGLEEKLFF.

The V and J genes are TRBV10-3 and TRBJ2-2; D might be TRBD1 (6 bases). Trimming left V 2 bases short and J 7 bases short, with 14 bases between. The CDR3 runs 15 residues. Germline values: CDR1 ENHRY, CDR2 SYGVKD. CDR3 residues: CAISERGRGDGELFF. The CDR3 coding sequence is TGTGCCATCAGTGAGCGGGGCAGGGGTGACGGGGAGCTGTTTTTT.

CDR3 DNA sequence: TGTGCCAGCAGCTCCGGCCGGACAGGGGGCGGAGAGACCCAGTACTTC. It specifies CASSSGRTGGGETQYF. The chain recombines TRBV7-9 with TRBJ2-5, with 11 bases matching TRBD1. The CDR3 spans 16 residues. V gave up 4 bases and J gave up 4 bases; unmatched junction bases: 8. CDR1 and CDR2 from the germline V gene are SEHNR and FQNEAQ (reference sequence).

This clone was observed a few times. The V and J genes are TRBV14 and TRBJ1-4; D might be TRBD1 (5 bases). V was shortened by 4 bases and J by 3 bases, with 9 bases between the two germline ends. The CDR3 is 14 residues long. CDR1 SGHDN and CDR2 FVKESK come from the germline V gene. CDR3: CASSLRTSNEKLFF. DNA for the CDR3: TGTGCCAGCAGCCTCAGGACATCTAATGAAAAACTGTTTTTT.

J is TRBJ1-2 and V is TRBV10-3; 9 bases line up with TRBD1. CDR3 length equals 13 residues. After removal of 7 bases from V and 8 bases from J, the junction contained 8 bases not matched to a gene. The germline gives CDR1 ENHRY, CDR2 SYGVKD. CDR3 loop: CAINPGTGIGYTF. CDR3 sequence (DNA): TGTGCCATCAACCCCGGGACAGGGATCGGCTACACCTTC.

V and J are TRBV7-8 and TRBJ2-7, with TRBD2 matching 13 bases. Germline V lookup: CDR1 SGHVS, CDR2 FQNEAQ. This CDR3 contains 14 residues. V was clipped by 5 bases and J by 6 bases; unmatched bases: 4. The CDR3 DNA reads TGTGCCAGCAGCGGGAGGACTAGCGGGGGCGAGCAGTACTTC. It specifies CASSGRTSGGEQYF.

The chain links TRBV7-2 to TRBJ1-5; D is unresolved. Per the germline V gene, CDR1 is SGHTA and CDR2 is FQGNSA. V dropped 4 bases and J dropped 5 bases, with 9 bases sitting between them. This CDR3 spans 13 amino acids. This chain's CDR3 is CASSSSFYQPQHF. CDR3 in DNA: TGTGCCAGCAGCTCCTCGTTTTATCAGCCCCAGCATTTT.

CDR3 nucleotides: TGTGCCAGCAGCCAAAATACCGGGACAAGACAAGAGACCCAGTACTTC. Translating it yields CASSQNTGTRQETQYF. The rearrangement links TRBV3-1 (or the pseudogene TRBV3-2) to TRBJ2-5; maybe TRBD1 (6 bases). Germline assignment: CDR1 LGHDT and CDR2 YNNKEL (reference sequence). Deletions cut 2 bases from V and 2 bases from J, with 15 bases between. This CDR3 is 16 amino acids long.

The chain uses TRBV15 and TRBJ2-1, with TRBD2 matching over 7 bases. Trimming cost V 0 bases and J 13 bases; bases outside gene matches: 9. This CDR3 is 14 amino acids long. The germline gives CDR1 LNHNV, CDR2 YYDKDF (reference sequence). In DNA form, the CDR3 reads TGTGCCACCAGCAGAGACCCGGGGAGGGTAGACCAGTTCTTC. Translated: CATSRDPGRVDQFF.

The chain links TRBV30 to TRBJ2-2; 8 nucleotides match TRBD2. This CDR3 has 13 residues. Losses at the gene ends were 7 bases for V and 4 bases for J; bases not matched to a gene: 5. The germline V gene has CDR1 GTSNPN and CDR2 SVGIG (reference sequence). For the CDR3, the DNA is TGTGCCTTAGCGGGGCAGCCCACCGGGGAGCTGTTTTTT. Its translation is CALAGQPTGELFF.

In its sample, this clone was seen once. The rearrangement uses TRBV25-1 and TRBJ2-2, with 11 positions matching TRBD2. There are 17 residues in the CDR3. Losses at the gene ends were 4 bases for V and 5 bases for J; bases not matched to a gene: 9. Looked up from germline, CDR1 is MGHDK and CDR2 is SYGVNS. This CDR3 is CASSGDSGRAITGELFF. For the CDR3, the DNA is TGTGCCAGCAGTGGAGATAGCGGGAGGGCCATTACCGGGGAGCTGTTTTTT.

This chain joins TRBV5-4 and TRBJ2-5; D is possibly TRBD1 (6 bases). Germline-derived CDR1 and CDR2 are SGHNT and YYREEE (reference sequence). CDR3 length: 13 amino acids. Between the trimmed V and J ends, which lost 2 bases and 3 bases, there was a span of 8 bases. The CDR3 sequence is CASSFPGEETQYF. CDR3 DNA sequence: TGTGCCAGCAGCTTTCCAGGGGAAGAGACCCAGTACTTC.

Only a few counts were recorded for this clone. The genes are TRBV23-1 and TRBJ2-1, with D perhaps TRBD2 (6 bases). TRBV23-1 is filed as an ORF, its function uncertain. V lost 4 bases and J 4 bases, leaving 20 bases between the germline ends. This CDR3 comprises 17 residues. Written as DNA, the CDR3 is TGCGCCAGCAGTCGACTAGTGTACCGCCCCGAATACAATGAGCAGTTCTTC. Encoded protein: CASSRLVYRPEYNEQFF.

This chain connects TRBV5-1 to TRBJ2-1; TRBD2 agrees at 12 bases. With 4 bases clipped from V and 4 bases from J, the junction kept 9 bases outside the gene matches. The length of the CDR3 is 17 residues. Germline CDR1 and CDR2: SGHRS and YFSETQ. The CDR3 protein is CASSPSWTSGDYNEQFF. CDR3 DNA: TGCGCCAGCAGCCCATCTTGGACTAGCGGGGATTACAATGAGCAGTTCTTC. Full variable domain (remainder filled in from reference TRBV5-1 and TRBJ2-1): KAGVTQTPRYLIKTRGQQVTLSCSPISGHRSVSWYQQTPGQGLQFLFEYFSETQRNKGNFPGRFSGRQFSNSRSEMNVSTLELGDSALYLCASSPSWTSGDYNEQFFGPGTRLTVL.

This clone was recorded once. This rearrangement joins TRBV9 to TRBJ2-3, with D possibly TRBD2 on 6 matching bases. The CDR3 sequence is 15 residues long. From germline, CDR1 is SGDLS and CDR2 YYNGEE. Trimming cost V 0 bases and J 0 bases, with 8 bases left between them. CDR3 bases: TGTGCCAGCAGCGTAGCCCTAGCGAGCACAGATACGCAGTATTTT. Amino acid sequence: CASSVALASTDTQYF.

The chain joins TRBV3-1 (or the pseudogene TRBV3-2) to TRBJ2-2; possibly TRBD2 for D (5 bases). V was shortened by 3 bases and J by 0 bases, with 11 bases between the two germline ends. This CDR3 comprises 16 residues. The germline gives CDR1 LGHDT, CDR2 YNNKEL (reference sequence). For the CDR3, the DNA is TGTGCCAGCAGCCATGGAACTAGGGCGAACACCGGGGAGCTGTTTTTT. Encoded protein: CASSHGTRANTGELFF.

The rearrangement links TRBV3-1 (or the pseudogene TRBV3-2) to TRBJ2-5, with 10 positions matching TRBD2. The CDR3 length is 17 residues. CDR1 and CDR2 (germline): LGHDT, YNNKEL (reference sequence). V shed 4 bases, J shed 5 bases, and the junction held 13 bases outside the gene matches. CDR3 sequence: CASSPPRGAGGQETQYF. CDR3 nucleotides: TGTGCCAGCAGCCCCCCTCGGGGAGCGGGAGGGCAGGAGACCCAGTACTTC.

The V gene is TRBV12-3 or TRBV12-4, the J gene TRBJ2-1; 8 bases align to TRBD2. Losses at the gene ends were 7 bases for V and 15 bases for J; bases not matched to a gene: 8. The CDR3 is made up of 11 amino acids. DNA for the CDR3: TGTGCCAGCACCCTCGGGGGGGATAGGTTCTTC. This codes for CASTLGGDRFF.

The chain is built from TRBV6-5 and TRBJ2-1, with 10 bases matching TRBD1. The CDR3 is made up of 15 amino acids. Trimming at V came to 7 bases and at J to 3 bases, leaving 6 bases not matched to a gene. Germline-derived CDR1 and CDR2 are MNHEY and SVGAGI. DNA of the CDR3: TGTGCCAGCAAACCGGGACAGGGGCACTACAATGAGCAGTTCTTC. Translated, it gives CASKPGQGHYNEQFF.

As concerns this clone: Other DNA variants within this sample encode the same CDR3. The rearrangement uses TRBV29-1 and TRBJ2-2, with 8 bases identical to TRBD1. Germline assignment: CDR1 SQVTM and CDR2 ANQGSEA. J was trimmed by 7 bases and V by 4 bases; bases with no gene match: 2. There are 12 residues in the CDR3. The CDR3 DNA reads TGCAGCGTTGGACAGGGGCACGGGGAGCTGTTTTTT. Its protein product is CSVGQGHGELFF.

This clone was counted a few times. The chain links TRBV9 to TRBJ1-2, with TRBD1 as a possible D gene (6 bases). This CDR3 is built from 15 residues. Trimming took 5 bases from V and 6 from J, leaving 20 bases between them. The germline CDR1 and CDR2 sequences are SGDLS and YYNGEE. The CDR3 nucleotides read TGTGCCAGCAGTCGATCCGGACAGCCTCGGGATGGCTACACCTTC. Encoded protein: CASSRSGQPRDGYTF.

The count of this clone is one. V usage is TRBV6-1 and J usage is TRBJ2-3; possibly TRBD2 for D (5 bases). This CDR3 has 13 amino acids. The V gene lost 5 bases and the J gene lost 4 bases, with 10 bases spanning the gap. CDR1 is MNHNS and CDR2 is SASEGT in the germline V gene. Written as DNA, the CDR3 is TGTGCCAGCAGTTATCCCGGGGCAGATACGCAGTATTTT. Protein product: CASSYPGADTQYF.

This rearrangement joins TRBV7-7 to TRBJ2-3; 8 bases fit TRBD2. This CDR3 region has 16 residues. Looked up from germline, CDR1 is SSHAT and CDR2 is FNYEAQ (reference sequence). J gave up 6 bases and V 6 bases, and 14 bases lay outside the gene matches. CDR3 bases: TGTGCCAGCAGTCCCGCCAGCGGGAGATATACGGATACGCAGTATTTT. Translated: CASSPASGRYTDTQYF.

V gene TRBV6-1 combines with J gene TRBJ2-2; TRBD2 is a possible D gene (5 bases). Trimming took 4 bases from V and 5 from J, leaving 17 bases between them. The CDR3 sequence is 16 residues long. Per the germline V gene, CDR1 is MNHNS and CDR2 is SASEGT. CDR3 region: CASSARDVGRTGELFF. In nucleotides, the CDR3 is TGTGCCAGCAGTGCCCGGGATGTCGGACGGACCGGGGAGCTGTTTTTT.

The chain recombines TRBV5-8 with TRBJ2-2; weak D call: TRBD2 (5 bases). V was shortened by 3 bases and J by 5 bases, with 17 bases between the two germline ends. Germline V gene lookup returns CDR1 SGHTS and CDR2 YDEGEE. CDR3 length equals 16 residues. The CDR3 sequence is CASSYTIDSGTGELFF. CDR3 bases: TGTGCCAGCAGCTATACTATCGACTCGGGGACCGGGGAGCTGTTTTTT.

The J gene is TRBJ2-1, the V gene TRBV18, with 8 bases aligning to TRBD2. J lost 5 bases, V lost 4 bases, and 10 bases had no gene match. Germline V gives CDR1 KGHSH, CDR2 LQKENI. The CDR3 has 16 residues. This CDR3 reads CASSLTRLALDNEQFF. The CDR3 DNA is TGTGCCAGCTCACTAACCAGACTAGCGTTAGACAATGAGCAGTTCTTC.

This clone was seen more than once but under ten times. J is TRBJ2-7 and V is TRBV3-1 (or the pseudogene TRBV3-2); D gene uncertain. The germline V and J ends were trimmed by 0 bases and 6 bases, with 9 bases remaining between them. Germline V gene data show CDR1 as LGHDT and CDR2 as YNNKEL (reference sequence). The CDR3 runs 13 residues. The CDR3 DNA reads as TGTGCCAGCAGCCAAGATCTGTCCGGCGAGCAGTACTTC. This gives the protein CASSQDLSGEQYF.

The chain has TRBV30 and TRBJ2-2; 7 bases align to TRBD1. Losses at the gene ends were 3 bases for V and 1 base for J; bases not matched to a gene: 8. Germline CDR1 and CDR2: GTSNPN and SVGIG (reference sequence). The CDR3 is 16 amino acids. In DNA, the CDR3 is TGTGCCTGGAGCCCCCAGACAGGGATGAACACCGGGGAGCTGTTTTTT. It translates to CAWSPQTGMNTGELFF.